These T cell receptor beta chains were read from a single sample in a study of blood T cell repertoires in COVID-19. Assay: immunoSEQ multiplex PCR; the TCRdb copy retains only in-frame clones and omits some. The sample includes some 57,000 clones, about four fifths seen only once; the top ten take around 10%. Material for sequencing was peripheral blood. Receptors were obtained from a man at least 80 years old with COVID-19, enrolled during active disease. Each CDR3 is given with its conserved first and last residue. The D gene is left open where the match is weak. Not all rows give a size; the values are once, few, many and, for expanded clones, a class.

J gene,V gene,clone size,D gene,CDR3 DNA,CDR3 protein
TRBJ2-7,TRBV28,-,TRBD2,TGTGCCAGCAGTACCGCTAGCGGTGCCTACGAGCAGTACTTC,CASSTASGAYEQYF
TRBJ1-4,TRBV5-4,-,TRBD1,TGTGCCAGCAGTTCCGGGACAGGGGTTGAAAAACTGTTTTTT,CASSSGTGVEKLFF
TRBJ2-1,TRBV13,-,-,TGTGCCAGCCTCTCCACCACCAGATCCTACAATGAGCAGTTCTTC,CASLSTTRSYNEQFF
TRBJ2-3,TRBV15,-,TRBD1,TGTGCCACCAGCAGTTACGGGACAGGGGGCAAGGATACGCAGTATTTT,CATSSYGTGGKDTQYF
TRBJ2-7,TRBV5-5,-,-,TGTGCCAGCAGCTCGGGGGTCTACGAGCAGTACTTC,CASSSGVYEQYF
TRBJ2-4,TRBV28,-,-,TGTGCCAGCAGCTATCAGGGTTACATTCAGTACTTC,CASSYQGYIQYF
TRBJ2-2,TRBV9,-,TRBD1,TGTGCCAGCAGACGACAGGGATCGAACACCGGGGAGCTGTTTTTT,CASRRQGSNTGELFF
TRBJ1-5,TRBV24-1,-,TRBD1,TGTGCCACCAGTGATTTCGGGGACAGTAGCAATCAGCCCCAGCATTTT,CATSDFGDSSNQPQHF
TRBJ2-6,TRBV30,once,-,TGTGCCTGGACCCTCTCTGGGGCCAACGTCCTGACTTTC,CAWTLSGANVLTF
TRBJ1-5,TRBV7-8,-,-,TGTGCCAGCAGCTTAGCAGGGGACAATCAGCCCCAGCATTTT,CASSLAGDNQPQHF
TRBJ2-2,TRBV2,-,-,TGTGCCAGCAGTGAACCTGGACGGGGTAACACCGGGGAGCTGTTTTTT,CASSEPGRGNTGELFF
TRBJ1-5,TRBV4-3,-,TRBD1,TGCGCCAGCAGCCAATGTGACAGGGGGTGGTCCCCTAGCAATCAGCCCCAGCATTTT,CASSQCDRGWSPSNQPQHF
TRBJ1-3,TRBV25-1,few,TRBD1,TGTGCCAGCGGGCGGACAGGACCCATATATTTT,CASGRTGPIYF
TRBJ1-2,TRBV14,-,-,TGTGCCAGCAGCCAGAGGCCGGCAGGGGACTATGGCTACACCTTC,CASSQRPAGDYGYTF
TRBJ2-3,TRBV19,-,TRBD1,TGTGCCAGTAGTACGACAGGGGGCGTAGATACGCAGTATTTT,CASSTTGGVDTQYF
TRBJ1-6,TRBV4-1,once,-,TGCGCCAGCAGCCAAGATCATCGGAGGGGAAATTCACCCCTCCACTTT,CASSQDHRRGNSPLHF
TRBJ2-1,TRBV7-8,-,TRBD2,TGTGCCAGCAGCTCCCCGAATGATGGCGGGAGAATGGACAATGAGCAGTTCTTC,CASSSPNDGGRMDNEQFF
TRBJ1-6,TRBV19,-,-,TGTGCCAGTAGCTTCGGAATCGGGGGAGGGTACAATTCACCCCTCCACTTT,CASSFGIGGGYNSPLHF
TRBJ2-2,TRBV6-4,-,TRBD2,TGTGCCAGCAGCGGGACTAGCGAGGCCGGGGAGCTGTTTTTT,CASSGTSEAGELFF
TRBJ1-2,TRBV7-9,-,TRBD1,TGTGCCAGCAGCTTAGTACAGGGGGGACTAAATGGCTACACCTTC,CASSLVQGGLNGYTF
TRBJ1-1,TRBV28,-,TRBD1,TGTGCCGGGATGGACAGGGGGACCACTGAAGCTTTCTTT,CAGMDRGTTEAFF
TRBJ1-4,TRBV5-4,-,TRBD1,TGTGCCAGCAGCTTTGGACAGGGGGGCGAAAAACTGTTTTTT,CASSFGQGGEKLFF
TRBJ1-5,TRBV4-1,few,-,TGCGCCAGCAGCCATCACACGGACAGTCTCAATCAGCCCCAGCATTTT,CASSHHTDSLNQPQHF